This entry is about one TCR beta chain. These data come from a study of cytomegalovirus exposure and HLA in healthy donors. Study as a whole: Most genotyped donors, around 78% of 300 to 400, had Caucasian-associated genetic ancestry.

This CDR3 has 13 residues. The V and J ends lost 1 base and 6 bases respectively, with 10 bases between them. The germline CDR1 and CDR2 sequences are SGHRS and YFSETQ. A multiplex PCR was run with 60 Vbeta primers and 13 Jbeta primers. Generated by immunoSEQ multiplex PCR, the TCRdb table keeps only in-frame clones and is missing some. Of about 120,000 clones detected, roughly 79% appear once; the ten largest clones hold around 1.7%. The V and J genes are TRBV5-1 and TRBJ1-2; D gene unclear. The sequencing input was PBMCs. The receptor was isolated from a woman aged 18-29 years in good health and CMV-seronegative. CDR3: CASSLNTLDGYTF. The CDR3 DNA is TGCGCCAGCAGCTTGAACACCCTGGATGGCTACACCTTC.